This T cell receptor beta chain is drawn from a study of T-cell reconstitution after alpha-beta-depleted transplantation in children. Broader study findings: Among T cells one year after transplant, newly produced cells accounted for most counts and diversity. About two months after transplant, alpha-beta T cells reportedly came from several hundred expanded graft clones.

This clonotype was counted at least ten times. Its antigen remains unknown. The CDR3 contains 14 residues. Unique molecular identifiers were used to barcode this TCRbeta library. Using its own MiXCR run on the PCR reads, TCRdb lists one record per CDR3 protein. The data show 300,000 to 350,000 distinct CDR3 sequences, with 15% to 20% seen just once and about 41% held by the top ten. This chain joins TRBV21-1 and TRBJ1-2. TRBV21-1 is a known pseudogene. The sequencing here drew on PBMCs, mostly from graft donor cells, taken 360 days after TCRalphabeta/CD19-depleted stem cell transplant. This receptor was obtained from a male patient aged 2 to 9 who had a stem cell transplant for acute lymphoblastic leukemia, so the T cells may come from the graft donor. The CDR3 coding sequence is TGTGCCAGCAGCAAAGACTCGTGGGGCTATGGCTACACCTTC. Its protein product is CASSKDSWGYGYTF.